This TCR beta chain was captured in a study of T-cell memory formation after mild COVID-19. TCRdb redid the calling of the 5' RACE reads with MiXCR, one entry per CDR3 protein. Here the sample spans over 400,000 distinct CDR3 sequences, around 22% being singletons. This clonotype was seen only a few times. Its matching antigen is unknown. Study findings and constraints: Contracting clones from day 15 to 85 showed balanced CD4/CD8; later expanders favored CD4+.

This CDR3 has 17 amino acids. CDR1 is SGHVS and CDR2 is FNYEAQ in the germline V gene. The V and J ends lost 6 bases and 0 bases respectively, with 19 bases between them. The chain joins TRBV7-6 to TRBJ2-3; D ambiguous. The TCR comes from an adult woman who had mild COVID-19 (a few samples of this study predate the infection). Cell type and time point are not known. Sequencing was performed on PBMCs or a T cell subset sorted from them (not recorded which). DNA for the CDR3: TGTGCCAGCAGTCAACTTCCTGGGATAACTAGCACAGATACGCAGTATTTT. Protein product: CASSQLPGITSTDTQYF. Full variable domain (remainder filled in from reference TRBV7-6 and TRBJ2-3): GAGVSQSPRYKVTKRGQDVALRCDPISGHVSLYWYRQALGQGPEFLTYFNYEAQQDKSGLPNDRFSAERPEGSISTLTIQRTEQRDSAMYRCASSQLPGITSTDTQYFGPGTRLTVL.